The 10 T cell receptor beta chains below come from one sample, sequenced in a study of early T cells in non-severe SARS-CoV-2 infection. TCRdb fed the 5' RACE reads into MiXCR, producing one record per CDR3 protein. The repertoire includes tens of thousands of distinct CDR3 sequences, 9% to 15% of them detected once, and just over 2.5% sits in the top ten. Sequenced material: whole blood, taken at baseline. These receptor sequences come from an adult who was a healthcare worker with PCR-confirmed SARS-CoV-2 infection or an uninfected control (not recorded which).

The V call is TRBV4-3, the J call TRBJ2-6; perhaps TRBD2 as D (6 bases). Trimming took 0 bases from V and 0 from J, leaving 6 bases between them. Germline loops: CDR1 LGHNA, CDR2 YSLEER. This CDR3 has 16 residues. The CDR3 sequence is CASSQEEGSGANVLTF. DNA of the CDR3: TGCGCCAGCAGCCAAGAGGAGGGCTCTGGGGCCAACGTCCTGACTTTC.

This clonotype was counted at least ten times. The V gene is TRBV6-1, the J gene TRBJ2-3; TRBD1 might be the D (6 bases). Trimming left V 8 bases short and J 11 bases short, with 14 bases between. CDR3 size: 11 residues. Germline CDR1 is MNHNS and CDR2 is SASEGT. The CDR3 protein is CASSDRRKQYF. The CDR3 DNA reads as TGTGCCAGCTCCGACAGGAGGAAGCAGTATTTT.

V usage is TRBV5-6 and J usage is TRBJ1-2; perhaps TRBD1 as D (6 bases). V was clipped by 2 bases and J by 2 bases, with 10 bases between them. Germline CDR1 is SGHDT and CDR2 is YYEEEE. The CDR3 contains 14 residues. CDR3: CASSLQGFNYGYTF. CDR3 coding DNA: TGTGCCAGCAGCTTACAGGGATTCAACTATGGCTACACCTTC.

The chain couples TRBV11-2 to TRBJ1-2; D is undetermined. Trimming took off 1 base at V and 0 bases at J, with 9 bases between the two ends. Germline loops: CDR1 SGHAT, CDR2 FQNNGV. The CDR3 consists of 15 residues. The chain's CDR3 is CASSLGVVSNYGYTF. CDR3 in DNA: TGTGCCAGCAGCTTAGGTGTCGTTTCTAACTATGGCTACACCTTC.

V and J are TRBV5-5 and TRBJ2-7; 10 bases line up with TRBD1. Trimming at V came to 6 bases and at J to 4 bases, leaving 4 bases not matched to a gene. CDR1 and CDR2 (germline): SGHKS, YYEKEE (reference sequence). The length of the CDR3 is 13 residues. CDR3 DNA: TGTGCCAGCATCTGGGGACAGGGGTACGAGCAGTACTTC. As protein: CASIWGQGYEQYF.

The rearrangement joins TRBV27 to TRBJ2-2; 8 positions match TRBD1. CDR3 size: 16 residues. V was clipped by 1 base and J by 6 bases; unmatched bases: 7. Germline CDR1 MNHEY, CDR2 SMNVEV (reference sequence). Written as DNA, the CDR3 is TGTGCCAGCAGTTTATTCCAGGGGGCTAGGGCCGGGGAGCTGTTTTTT. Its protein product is CASSLFQGARAGELFF.

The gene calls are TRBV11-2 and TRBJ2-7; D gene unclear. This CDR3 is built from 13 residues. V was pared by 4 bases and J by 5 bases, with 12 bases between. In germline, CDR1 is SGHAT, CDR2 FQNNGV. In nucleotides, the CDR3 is TGTGCCAGCAGCTCACTGAGGTCCAACGAGCAGTACTTC. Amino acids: CASSSLRSNEQYF.

CDR3 nucleotide sequence: TGCAGTGCTAGTGGAGCCTCGTGGGGCGGGACAGCGTCTGGAAACACCATATATTTT. It specifies CSASGASWGGTASGNTIYF. This sequence joins TRBV20-1 and TRBJ1-3; 7 bases match TRBD1. The germline V gene has CDR1 DFQATT and CDR2 SNEGSKA (reference sequence). V was pared by 3 bases and J by 1 base, with 18 bases of the junction left unmatched. This CDR3 is built from 19 residues.

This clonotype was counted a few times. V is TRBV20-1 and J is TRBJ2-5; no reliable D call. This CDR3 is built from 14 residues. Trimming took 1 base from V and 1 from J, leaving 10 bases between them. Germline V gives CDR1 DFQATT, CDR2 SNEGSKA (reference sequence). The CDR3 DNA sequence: TGCAGTGCTAGAGGTTCTTTGCCCCAAGAGACCCAGTACTTC. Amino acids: CSARGSLPQETQYF.

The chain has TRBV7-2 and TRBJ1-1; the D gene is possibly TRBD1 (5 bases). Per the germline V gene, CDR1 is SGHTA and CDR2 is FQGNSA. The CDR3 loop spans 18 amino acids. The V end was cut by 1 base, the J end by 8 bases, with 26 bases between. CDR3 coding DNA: TGTGCCAGCAGCTTAGTCAGGGTGGGGGTTGACCTTCGTAACGAAGCTTTCTTT. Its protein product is CASSLVRVGVDLRNEAFF.